This T cell receptor (beta chain) was retrieved from a study of cytomegalovirus exposure and HLA in healthy donors. Study-wide points: It was 150 or so TCR beta chains that were listed as cytomegalovirus-associated. In a later analysis, DRB1 alleles had the most associated TCRs; HLA-C alleles the fewest. With further analysis later on, most CMV-associated TCR beta chains appeared HLA-restricted. A few V segments could not be told apart, such as TRBV6-2 and TRBV6-3, and were left out.

The junction had 9 bases not matched to a gene; V was cut back by 4 bases and J by 4 bases. The CDR3 runs to 16 residues. CDR1 and CDR2 (germline): SGHKS, YYEKEE (reference sequence). In regard to this clone: Its antigen is currently unknown.

PCR used 60 Vbeta primers and 13 Jbeta primers. Profiling relied on immunoSEQ multiplex PCR, and the TCRdb table lists in-frame clones only, not all of them. The table has around 95,000 clones, about 83% seen once. The chain joins TRBV5-5 to TRBJ2-3; 10 bases agree with TRBD2. The receptor comes from a female donor in good health and CMV-seropositive. Input material: PBMCs. CDR3 protein: CASSDASGRAADTQYF. As DNA, the CDR3 is TGTGCCAGCAGCGACGCGAGCGGGAGGGCTGCAGATACGCAGTATTTT.